This TCR beta chain was documented in a study of blood T cell repertoires in COVID-19. Study context: The origin of the acute and convalescent COVID-19 samples was the United States, Italy and Spain. The cDNA or gDNA used as material had been derived from T cells, B-cell-depleted T cells, or PBMCs.

V shed 3 bases, J shed 6 bases, and the junction held 7 bases outside the gene matches. Germline CDR1 reads SGHRS; CDR2 reads YFSETQ. The CDR3 loop spans 17 amino acids. This clone was picked up one time. In the original analysis: Reference gene primer amplification gave nucleated cell count estimates. The table came from immunoSEQ multiplex PCR; TCRdb's copy has only in-frame clones and leaves some out. That table gives V, J and clone size, and the DNA gave D and trimming. Seen here are more than 90,000 clones, about 85% observed once, and the top ten hold 9.5% to 15%. The sequenced sample was peripheral blood. The receptor was derived from a human donor in a cohort sampled during active COVID-19. V gene TRBV5-1 combines with J gene TRBJ2-3, with TRBD2 matching over 16 bases. CDR3 nucleotide sequence: TGCGCCAGCAGCTCCGGGACTAGCGGGAGGGCCACGGATACGCAGTATTTT. Protein product: CASSSGTSGRATDTQYF.